This T cell receptor (beta chain) was identified in a study of CD8 T cells in ankylosing spondylitis. Findings and limits, study-wide: Ankylosing spondylitis blood appeared to be characterized by a TCR beta motif of eight or nine highly homologous variants.

The CDR3 length is 17 residues. In germline, CDR1 is DFQATT, CDR2 SNEGSKA (reference sequence). With 7 bases clipped from V and 6 bases from J, the junction kept 18 bases outside the gene matches. This clonotype has a handful of counts. The antigen remains unidentified. Each CDR3 protein gets one entry after TCRdb re-called the 5' RACE reads with MiXCR. The table shows about 390,000 distinct CDR3 sequences, with 20% to 25% occurring only once. The chain is built from TRBV20-1 and TRBJ1-6, with 7 bases fitting TRBD1. The material sequenced was blood, either unsorted or a sorted T cell fraction (not recorded which). This sequence was found in a male donor with ankylosing spondylitis. The CDR3 nucleotides read TGCAGTGTATCTCTCTTTTGGCCGGGACAGACTAATTCACCCCTCCACTTT. It specifies CSVSLFWPGQTNSPLHF.